What follows are 16 T cell receptor beta chains derived from one specimen sequenced in a study of blood T cell repertoires in COVID-19 (dated by TCRdb to the early 2020s). The protocol used for the library was the immunoSEQ multiplex PCR assay. Sourced from immuneACCESS, this table was stored by TCRdb with only in-frame sequences that have V and J called. A share of the clones is absent; for the studies checked, an unresolved V gene accounts for under half, and the remainder has no known explanation. This sample comprises some 80,000 clones, over 70% of them detected only once. The ten largest account for around a sixth of the sample. The source material was peripheral blood. The receptor source for this set is a human donor in a cohort sampled during active COVID-19.

This rearrangement joins TRBV28 to TRBJ1-2; perhaps TRBD1 as D (5 bases). The CDR3 runs 13 residues. The germline CDR1 and CDR2 sequences are MDHEN and SYDVKM. V was trimmed by 3 bases and J by 6 bases, leaving 11 bases between them. The CDR3 protein is CASSLPGIDGYTF. CDR3 in DNA: TGTGCCAGCAGTTTGCCAGGGATTGATGGCTACACCTTC.

The rearrangement joins TRBV9 to TRBJ2-3; TRBD2 is a possible D gene (7 bases). Germline V gene data show CDR1 as SGDLS and CDR2 as YYNGEE. This CDR3 has 15 residues. With 2 bases removed from V and 5 bases from J, the gap between germline ends came to 15 bases. The DNA for the CDR3 is TGTGCCAGCAGCGTGAGGGGGGGTTCCGGAGATACGCAGTATTTT. As protein: CASSVRGGSGDTQYF.

V usage is TRBV5-1 and J usage is TRBJ2-1; the match to TRBD1 covers 9 bases. The trim removed 3 bases at V and 6 bases at J, leaving 10 bases unmatched. The CDR3 has 16 residues. Germline loops: CDR1 SGHRS, CDR2 YFSETQ. This chain's CDR3 is CASSSLSGQGANEQFF. As DNA, the CDR3 is TGCGCCAGCAGCTCCCTATCGGGACAGGGAGCCAATGAGCAGTTCTTC.

The chain has TRBV4-2 and TRBJ1-5; D is possibly TRBD1 (5 bases). Germline CDR1 reads LGHNA; CDR2 reads YNFKEQ. This CDR3 comprises 15 residues. Trimming took off 2 bases at V and 6 bases at J, with 14 bases between the two ends. Written as DNA, the CDR3 is TGTGCCAGCAGCCAACAAGTAAGGGGAGGTCAGCCCCAGCATTTT. It codes for CASSQQVRGGQPQHF.

The chain couples TRBV27 to TRBJ2-3, with TRBD2 matching over 11 bases. V was pared by 1 base and J by 5 bases, with 5 bases of the junction left unmatched. The germline V gene encodes CDR1 MNHEY and CDR2 SMNVEV (reference sequence). The CDR3 runs to 16 residues. CDR3: CASSLLAGGSGDTQYF. The CDR3 DNA sequence: TGTGCCAGCAGTTTATTAGCGGGAGGGAGCGGAGATACGCAGTATTTT.

The J gene is TRBJ2-3, the V gene TRBV5-1; 14 positions agree with TRBD2. The germline V gene encodes CDR1 SGHRS and CDR2 YFSETQ. V gave up 4 bases and J gave up 4 bases; unmatched junction bases: 2. The CDR3 runs 15 residues. The CDR3 region is CASSKGLAGADTQYF. In DNA form, the CDR3 reads TGCGCCAGCAGCAAGGGACTAGCGGGAGCAGATACGCAGTATTTT.

The rearrangement uses TRBV29-1 and TRBJ2-5; tentative D call: TRBD2 (7 bases). V lost 3 bases and J 0 bases, leaving 17 bases between the germline ends. This CDR3 is 16 amino acids long. Germline V lookup: CDR1 SQVTM, CDR2 ANQGSEA. CDR3 sequence (DNA): TGCAGCGTTGAGGGGGGGGCTTTGGGAGACCAAGAGACCCAGTACTTC. Translated, it gives CSVEGGALGDQETQYF. The variable domain in full, with the rest retrieved from reference TRBV29-1 and TRBJ2-5, is SAVISQKPSRDICQRGTSLTIQCQVDSQVTMMFWYRQQPGQSLTLIATANQGSEATYESGFVIDKFPISRPNLTFSTLTVSNMSPEDSSIYLCSVEGGALGDQETQYFGPGTRLLVL.

This clone was found once. The V and J genes are TRBV7-9 and TRBJ1-1, with D uncertain. Trimming removed 5 bases at V and 4 bases at J, with 8 bases between. Germline V gene sequence: CDR1 SEHNR, CDR2 FQNEAQ (reference sequence). The CDR3 has 12 amino acids. The CDR3 coding sequence is TGTGCCAGCAGCCCCCGGGGCACTGAAGCTTTCTTT. This gives the protein CASSPRGTEAFF.

The V gene is TRBV2, the J gene TRBJ2-1; 16 nucleotides align to TRBD2. This CDR3 spans 17 amino acids. With V trimmed by 6 bases and J by 2 bases, 4 bases remained unmatched. Germline lookup yields CDR1 SNHLY and CDR2 FYNNEI. This CDR3 reads CASSPGLAGGTYNEQFF. CDR3 nucleotide sequence: TGTGCCAGCAGCCCGGGACTAGCGGGGGGGACCTACAATGAGCAGTTCTTC.

In regard to this clone: The sample contains more than one DNA sequence encoding this CDR3. V usage is TRBV7-6 and J usage is TRBJ1-6; D gene unclear. Trimming cost V 4 bases and J 0 bases, with 7 bases left between them. The CDR3 sequence is 15 residues long. Germline values: CDR1 SGHVS, CDR2 FNYEAQ. The CDR3 bases are TGTGCCAGCAGCTCAAGTAGCTCCTATAATTCACCCCTCCACTTT. Encoded protein: CASSSSSSYNSPLHF. Full variable domain (remainder filled in from reference TRBV7-6 and TRBJ1-6): GAGVSQSPRYKVTKRGQDVALRCDPISGHVSLYWYRQALGQGPEFLTYFNYEAQQDKSGLPNDRFSAERPEGSISTLTIQRTEQRDSAMYRCASSSSSSYNSPLHFGNGTRLTVT.

The chain links TRBV4-1 to TRBJ2-3, with D possibly being TRBD1 (6 bases). Trimming removed 0 bases from V and 2 bases from J, with 15 bases in between. The CDR3 is 17 residues long. The V gene's germline CDR1 is MGHRA and CDR2 YSYEKL. The CDR3 nucleotides are TGCGCCAGCAGCCAAGAAATGGGGCCAGGGGACACAGATACGCAGTATTTT. Amino acid sequence: CASSQEMGPGDTDTQYF.

The chain joins TRBV28 to TRBJ1-2; 8 nucleotides line up with TRBD1. The germline CDR1 and CDR2 sequences are MDHEN and SYDVKM. The CDR3 runs to 13 residues. Unmatched junction bases numbered 0, after V lost 2 bases and J lost 4 bases. The DNA for the CDR3 is TGTGCCAGCAGTTTAGGGACAGGCTATGGCTACACCTTC. The encoded protein is CASSLGTGYGYTF.

This clone was found once. The chain is built from TRBV10-2 and TRBJ2-3, with D tentatively TRBD2 (5 bases). Germline CDR1 is WSHSY and CDR2 is SAAADI. The CDR3 has 15 amino acids. V lost 0 bases to trimming and J lost 2 bases, with 9 bases between them. The CDR3 region has the DNA TGCGCCAGCAGTGAGTCCCAGCGGCCCACAGATACGCAGTATTTT. Amino acid sequence: CASSESQRPTDTQYF.

V usage is TRBV19 and J usage is TRBJ1-5, with D hard to call. Per the germline V gene, CDR1 is LNHDA and CDR2 is SQIVND (reference sequence). This CDR3 is 14 amino acids long. Trimming took 6 bases from V and 5 from J, leaving 14 bases between them. DNA for the CDR3: TGTGCCAGTAGACCAGACTCGTGGGATCAGCCCCAGCATTTT. Translation gives CASRPDSWDQPQHF.

The chain carries TRBV3-1 (or the pseudogene TRBV3-2) and TRBJ1-2, with D possibly being TRBD1 (6 bases). Germline V gene lookup returns CDR1 LGHDT and CDR2 YNNKEL (reference sequence). V lost 1 base and J lost 4, with 16 bases in between. CDR3 length: 16 residues. Here the CDR3 DNA reads TGTGCCAGCAGCCAAGTTCCTGGGGGCGCAGGCTATGGCTACACCTTC. Protein product: CASSQVPGGAGYGYTF.

In this sample, this clone turned up a few times. CDR3 protein: CASSPRDRGLTEAFF. CDR3 nucleotides: TGTGCCAGCAGCCCCCGGGACAGGGGGCTAACTGAAGCTTTCTTT. The chain is built from TRBV6-6 and TRBJ1-1, with 12 nucleotides matching TRBD1. Germline CDR1 MNHNY, CDR2 SVGAGI (reference sequence). This CDR3 contains 15 residues. V gave up 6 bases and J gave up 5 bases; unmatched junction bases: 7.